This TCR beta chain was retrieved from a study of T cell responses to AZD1222 COVID-19 vaccine. Here immunoSEQ multiplex PCR was the method, and the copy in TCRdb shows in-frame clones only, minus some. The profile shows about 150,000 clones, around 86% of them singletons. Notes on this clone: The target antigen is unknown.

Overall study findings and caveats: Seropositive at baseline were only a handful of AZD1222 recipients. Along spike, vaccine-associated CD4 TCRs were found throughout, with dominance at 160-218 and 743-854.

V shed 2 bases and J shed 6 bases, with 16 bases lying between them. The CDR3 spans 14 residues. The germline CDR1 and CDR2 sequences are SQVTM and ANQGSEA. The starting material was peripheral blood, obtained on day 0 of MenACWY control vaccination. The chain joins TRBV29-1 to TRBJ1-2, with D perhaps TRBD1 (5 bases). The sequence was collected from an adult in good health. The CDR3 region is CSVEYGRGAHGYTF. CDR3 nucleotides: TGCAGCGTTGAATACGGGAGAGGGGCCCATGGCTACACCTTC.